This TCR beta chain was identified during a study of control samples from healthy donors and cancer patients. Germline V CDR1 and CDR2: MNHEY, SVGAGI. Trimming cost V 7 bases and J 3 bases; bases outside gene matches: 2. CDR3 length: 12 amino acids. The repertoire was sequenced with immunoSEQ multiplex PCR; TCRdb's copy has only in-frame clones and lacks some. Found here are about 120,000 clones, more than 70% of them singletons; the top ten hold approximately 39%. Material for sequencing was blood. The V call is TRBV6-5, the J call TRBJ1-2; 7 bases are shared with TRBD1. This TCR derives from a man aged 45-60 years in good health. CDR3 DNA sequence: TGTGCCAGCACTACAGGGGACTATGGCTACACCTTC. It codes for CASTTGDYGYTF.